What follows are 16 T cell receptor beta chains derived from one specimen sequenced in a study of cytomegalovirus exposure and HLA in healthy donors. Researchers ran the PCR with 60 Vbeta and 13 Jbeta primers. The method was immunoSEQ multiplex PCR; TCRdb's version includes in-frame clones alone and lacks a portion of them. The table lists about 77,000 clones, about 79% of them singletons. Sequencing was carried out using PBMCs. Receptors were obtained from a middle-aged woman in good health and CMV-seronegative.

The chain couples TRBV7-9 to TRBJ2-1, with 7 bases that match TRBD2. The CDR3 spans 16 residues. Germline V gene lookup returns CDR1 SEHNR and CDR2 FQNEAQ (reference sequence). Germline trimming cut 4 bases from V and 3 bases from J; bases unmatched to any gene: 9. The CDR3 region is CASSSRGRVNYNEQFF. The DNA for the CDR3 is TGTGCCAGCAGCTCGCGGGGGAGGGTAAACTACAATGAGCAGTTCTTC.

The chain couples TRBV11-1 to TRBJ1-4; TRBD1 aligns across 7 bases. Trimming took 5 bases from V and 7 from J; bases not matched to a gene: 4. This CDR3 contains 13 residues. Looked up from germline, CDR1 is SGHAT and CDR2 is FQDESV (reference sequence). CDR3 in DNA: TGTGCCAGCAGCCAAGGGACAGCTGAAAAACTGTTTTTT. This encodes CASSQGTAEKLFF.

The chain has TRBV28 and TRBJ1-2; D is unresolved. CDR1 is MDHEN, CDR2 SYDVKM, per germline. CDR3 length: 15 amino acids. Between the trimmed V and J ends, which lost 6 bases and 6 bases, there was a span of 20 bases. Here the CDR3 reads CASSPTLRVSNGYTF. For the CDR3, the DNA is TGTGCCAGCAGCCCGACGCTGCGGGTCTCTAATGGCTACACCTTC.

A few counts support this clone. The chain links TRBV10-3 to TRBJ1-1, with D unresolved. The CDR3 has 16 amino acids. Germline CDR1 and CDR2: ENHRY and SYGVKD. Trimming removed 2 bases from V and 5 bases from J, with 18 bases in between. CDR3 in amino acids: CAISEVEDSVGTEAFF. CDR3 nucleotide sequence: TGTGCCATCAGTGAGGTAGAGGACTCTGTAGGGACTGAAGCTTTCTTT.

V is TRBV18 and J is TRBJ1-1; 7 nucleotides agree with TRBD1. Per germline, CDR1 KGHSH and CDR2 LQKENI. The CDR3 runs to 18 residues. Unmatched junction bases numbered 14, after V lost 2 bases and J lost 2 bases. The CDR3, as DNA: TGTGCCAGCTCACCAGGGACAGTCCGTTTAACACCTAACACTGAAGCTTTCTTT. Translated, it gives CASSPGTVRLTPNTEAFF.

The chain couples TRBV7-8 to TRBJ2-1; 10 nucleotides line up with TRBD2. This CDR3 spans 16 amino acids. Germline CDR1 and CDR2: SGHVS and FQNEAQ. The trim removed 0 bases at V and 3 bases at J, leaving 2 bases unmatched. The CDR3 DNA follows: TGTGCCAGCAGCTTAGCGTCTAGCGGGAGCTACAATGAGCAGTTCTTC. Amino acids: CASSLASSGSYNEQFF.

The chain recombines TRBV7-9 with TRBJ2-7; 7 positions agree with TRBD1. CDR3 length equals 15 residues. Looked up from germline, CDR1 is SEHNR and CDR2 is FQNEAQ (reference sequence). Unmatched junction bases numbered 8, after V lost 5 bases and J lost 1 base. CDR3 DNA: TGTGCCAGCAGCCCCCTCGGGACAGCGTCCTACGAGCAGTACTTC. Its protein product is CASSPLGTASYEQYF. Full variable domain (outside the CDR3, taken from reference TRBV7-9 and TRBJ2-7): DTGVSQNPRHKITKRGQNVTFRCDPISEHNRLYWYRQTLGQGPEFLTYFQNEAQLEKSRLLSDRFSAERPKGSFSTLEIQRTEQGDSAMYLCASSPLGTASYEQYFGPGTRLTVT.

To note about this clone: Its ends do not fully match the called genes, so a read error is possible. J is TRBJ2-5 and V is TRBV7-7; D may be TRBD1 (5 bases). Germline V gene sequence: CDR1 SSHAT, CDR2 FNYEAQ (reference sequence). This CDR3 spans 13 amino acids. The CDR3 bases are TGTGCTAGCAGCTGGGGCCCAGGGGAGACCCAGTACTTC. Translating it yields CASSWGPGETQYF.

This clone appeared a single time. The chain carries TRBV5-8 and TRBJ1-5, with 8 positions matching TRBD1. CDR1 and CDR2 (germline): SGHTS, YDEGEE. CDR3 length: 17 residues. V shed 3 bases, J shed 2 bases, and the junction held 10 bases outside the gene matches. The CDR3 protein is CASSSSPGTGGNQPQHF. The CDR3 DNA reads TGTGCCAGCAGCTCGTCCCCCGGGACAGGAGGCAATCAGCCCCAGCATTTT.

The chain combines TRBV18 with TRBJ2-3, with 10 bases identical to TRBD2. In germline, CDR1 is KGHSH, CDR2 LQKENI. CDR3 size: 18 residues. V was clipped by 0 bases and J by 5 bases; unmatched bases: 11. The DNA for the CDR3 is TGTGCCAGCTCACCACCCCCCTCTAGCGGGAGAGTGGAAGATACGCAGTATTTT. Amino acid sequence: CASSPPPSSGRVEDTQYF. Combining the CDR3 with reference TRBV18 and TRBJ2-3 gives the whole variable domain NAGVMQNPRHLVRRRGQEARLRCSPMKGHSHVYWYRQLPEEGLKFMVYLQKENIIDESGMPKERFSAEFPKEGPSILRIQQVVRGDSAAYFCASSPPPSSGRVEDTQYFGPGTRLTVL.

Note on this clone: At one boundary the junction diverges from the germline segment, which might be a read error. CDR3 coding DNA: TGTGTCAGCAGCTTAGGGACAGGGAATTACGAGCAGTACTTC. Encoded protein: CVSSLGTGNYEQYF. The J gene is TRBJ2-7, the V gene TRBV11-2; TRBD1 aligns across 9 bases. CDR3 size: 14 residues. Per germline, CDR1 SGHAT and CDR2 FQNNGV.

This clone was observed a few times. The chain couples TRBV7-9 to TRBJ2-6; unclear D gene. CDR3 length equals 15 residues. Germline V CDR1 and CDR2: SEHNR, FQNEAQ (reference sequence). Trimming pared 5 bases from V and 0 bases from J, leaving 8 bases between. CDR3 sequence: CASSTGSSGANVLTF. Written as DNA, the CDR3 is TGTGCCAGCAGCACCGGTAGCTCTGGGGCCAACGTCCTGACTTTC.

This clone appeared a single time. The V call is TRBV7-9, the J call TRBJ2-4; tentatively, D is TRBD1 (5 bases). The CDR3 totals 16 residues. Germline lookup yields CDR1 SEHNR and CDR2 FQNEAQ (reference sequence). Trimming removed 5 bases at V and 1 base at J, with 15 bases between. CDR3 nucleotide sequence: TGTGCCAGCAGCCCAGTAGGGGCCTCGGCCAAAAACATTCAGTACTTC. Its translation: CASSPVGASAKNIQYF.

V is TRBV5-1 and J is TRBJ1-5; TRBD1 agrees at 7 bases. Germline CDR1 is SGHRS and CDR2 is YFSETQ. The junction had 5 bases not matched to a gene; V was cut back by 4 bases and J by 4 bases. This CDR3 comprises 14 residues. CDR3 in amino acids: CASSPGTENQPQHF. CDR3 DNA: TGCGCCAGCAGCCCCGGGACAGAGAATCAGCCCCAGCATTTT.

This chain joins TRBV28 and TRBJ2-1; TRBD1 agrees at 7 bases. From germline, CDR1 is MDHEN and CDR2 SYDVKM. This CDR3 is built from 15 residues. Trimming cost V 3 bases and J 6 bases; bases outside gene matches: 8. The CDR3 bases are TGTGCCAGCAGTTTCCCCACAGGGGCCCTCAATGAGCAGTTCTTC. Its protein product is CASSFPTGALNEQFF.

This clone has a handful of counts. V is TRBV15 and J is TRBJ1-4, with 7 bases aligning to TRBD1. Germline values: CDR1 LNHNV, CDR2 YYDKDF (reference sequence). V gave up 5 bases and J gave up 7 bases; unmatched junction bases: 7. The CDR3 length is 14 residues. The CDR3 loop is CATSAGTEAEKLFF. The CDR3 DNA reads TGTGCCACCAGCGCCGGGACAGAGGCTGAAAAACTGTTTTTT.